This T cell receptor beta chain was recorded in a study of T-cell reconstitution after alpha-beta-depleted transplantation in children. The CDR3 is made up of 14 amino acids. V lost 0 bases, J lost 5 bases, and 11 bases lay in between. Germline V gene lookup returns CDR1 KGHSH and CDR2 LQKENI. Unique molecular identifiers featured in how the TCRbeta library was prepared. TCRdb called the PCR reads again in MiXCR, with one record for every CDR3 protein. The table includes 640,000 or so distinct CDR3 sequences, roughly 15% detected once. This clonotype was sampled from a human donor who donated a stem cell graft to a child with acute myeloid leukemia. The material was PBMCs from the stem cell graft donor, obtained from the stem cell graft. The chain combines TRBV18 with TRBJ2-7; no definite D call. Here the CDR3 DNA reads TGTGCCAGCTCACCACCGCCCGGAAACGACGAGCAGTACTTC. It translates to CASSPPPGNDEQYF.